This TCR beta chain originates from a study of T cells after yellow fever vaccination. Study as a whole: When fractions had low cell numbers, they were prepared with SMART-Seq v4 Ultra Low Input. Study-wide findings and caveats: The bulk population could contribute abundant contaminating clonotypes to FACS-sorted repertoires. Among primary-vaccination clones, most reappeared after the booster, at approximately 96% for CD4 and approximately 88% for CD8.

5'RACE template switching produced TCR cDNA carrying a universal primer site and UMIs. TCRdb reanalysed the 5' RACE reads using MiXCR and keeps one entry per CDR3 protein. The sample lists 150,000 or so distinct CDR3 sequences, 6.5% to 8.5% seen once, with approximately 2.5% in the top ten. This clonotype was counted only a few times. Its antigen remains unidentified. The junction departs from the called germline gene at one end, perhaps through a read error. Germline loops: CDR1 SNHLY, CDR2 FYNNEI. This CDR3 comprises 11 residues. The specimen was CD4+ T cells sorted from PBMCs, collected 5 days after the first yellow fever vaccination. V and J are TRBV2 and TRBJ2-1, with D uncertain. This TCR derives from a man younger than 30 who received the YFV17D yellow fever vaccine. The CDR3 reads CASSEIQFPSF. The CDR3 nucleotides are TGTGCCAGCAGTGAAATCCAGTTCCCCTCGTTC.